The 29 T cell receptor beta chains below were found in one sample sequenced in a study of shared clonotypes between healthy human individuals. Measured with immunoSEQ multiplex PCR; TCRdb has only the in-frame clones, and not every one. The top ten hold approximately 1.5% of the sample, which has under 1,100,000 clones, around 74% seen once. The sequenced material came from memory CD4+ T cells sorted from blood. Subset: CD45RA-negative fraction. The receptors come from a man aged 18-30 years in good health.

The chain couples TRBV9 to TRBJ2-3; a possible D gene is TRBD2 (5 bases). V lost 3 bases and J 4 bases, leaving 15 bases between the germline ends. Germline CDR1 is SGDLS and CDR2 is YYNGEE. The CDR3 covers 15 residues. CDR3 bases: TGTGCCAGCAGCGCGGGGAACAATGGCGCAGATACGCAGTATTTT. This translates into CASSAGNNGADTQYF. Full variable domain (missing parts from reference TRBV9 and TRBJ2-3): DSGVTQTPKHLITATGQRVTLRCSPRSGDLSVYWYQQSLDQGLQFLIQYYNGEERAKGNILERFSAQQFPDLHSELNLSSLELGDSALYFCASSAGNNGADTQYFGPGTRLTVL.

This clone was found once. V gene TRBV6-4 combines with J gene TRBJ1-2; D is possibly TRBD1 (5 bases). The CDR3 is made up of 13 amino acids. The germline V gene has CDR1 MRHNA and CDR2 SNTAGT. Trimming left V 5 bases short and J 8 bases short, with 15 bases between. DNA for the CDR3: TGTGCCAGCAGTTCCCAGGGATCTTACGGCTACACCTTC. Amino acids: CASSSQGSYGYTF.

This sequence joins TRBV5-1 and TRBJ2-1, with TRBD2 matching over 7 bases. CDR1 is SGHRS and CDR2 is YFSETQ in the germline V gene. V was pared by 0 bases and J by 0 bases, with 3 bases of the junction left unmatched. There are 16 residues in the CDR3. This chain's CDR3 is CASSLAAGASYNEQFF. DNA of the CDR3: TGCGCCAGCAGCTTGGCGGCGGGAGCCTCCTACAATGAGCAGTTCTTC.

This chain links TRBV5-1 with TRBJ2-7; D not certain. With 1 base removed from V and 5 bases from J, the gap between germline ends came to 13 bases. CDR1 and CDR2 (germline): SGHRS, YFSETQ. This CDR3 is 14 amino acids long. Written as DNA, the CDR3 is TGCGCCAGCAGCTTGTCTGCCCAGGCTCACGAGCAGTACTTC. This encodes CASSLSAQAHEQYF.

This chain joins TRBV6-1 and TRBJ1-4; no clear D gene. Per the germline V gene, CDR1 is MNHNS and CDR2 is SASEGT. V lost 3 bases and J lost 5, with 13 bases in between. CDR3 length equals 15 residues. The CDR3 loop is CASSESAALNEKLFF. DNA for the CDR3: TGTGCCAGCAGTGAGTCGGCTGCCCTGAATGAAAAACTGTTTTTT.

The rearrangement links TRBV6-6 to TRBJ2-3; D unresolved. Deletions cut 7 bases from V and 0 bases from J, with 8 bases between. The CDR3 is made up of 13 amino acids. Germline V gene lookup returns CDR1 MNHNY and CDR2 SVGAGI (reference sequence). DNA of the CDR3: TGTGCCAGCACCCGCCCTAGCACAGATACGCAGTATTTT. Its translation is CASTRPSTDTQYF.

The V gene is TRBV6-5, the J gene TRBJ2-3; D is unresolved. The CDR3 has 12 residues. CDR1 is MNHEY and CDR2 is SVGAGI in the germline V gene. V was pared by 6 bases and J by 2 bases, with 6 bases between. The DNA for the CDR3 is TGTGCCAGCAGCCGTCCCACAGATACGCAGTATTTT. Residues: CASSRPTDTQYF.

The chain links TRBV6-5 to TRBJ2-1; TRBD1 matches at 7 bases. Germline CDR1 and CDR2: MNHEY and SVGAGI. The CDR3 has 12 amino acids. The V segment lost 5 bases and the J segment 7 bases; nucleotides outside the gene matches: 2. The CDR3 here is CASSKGANEQFF. The CDR3 region has the DNA TGTGCCAGCAGTAAGGGGGCGAATGAGCAGTTCTTC.

The rearrangement joins TRBV6-5 to TRBJ2-2; D could derive from TRBD1 or TRBD2 (5 bases each). Trimming took 8 bases from V and 4 from J, leaving 17 bases between them. The CDR3 consists of 15 residues. Germline V gene sequence: CDR1 MNHEY, CDR2 SVGAGI. The CDR3 sequence: CASGGPGRSTGELFF. The CDR3 DNA follows: TGTGCCAGCGGGGGACCCGGGCGTTCCACCGGGGAGCTGTTTTTT.

About this clone: In the same sample, other DNA sequences code for this CDR3. V usage is TRBV5-1 and J usage is TRBJ1-6; D is ambiguous. This CDR3 has 14 residues. Germline CDR1 and CDR2: SGHRS and YFSETQ. V was shortened by 0 bases and J by 6 bases, with 7 bases between the two germline ends. CDR3: CASSLAEGNSPLHF. The CDR3 bases are TGCGCCAGCAGCTTGGCGGAGGGTAATTCACCCCTCCACTTT.

V is TRBV5-6 and J is TRBJ1-3; no definite D call. Germline assignment: CDR1 SGHDT and CDR2 YYEEEE. Trimming cost V 4 bases and J 7 bases, with 15 bases left between them. This CDR3 is built from 14 residues. CDR3 coding DNA: TGTGCCAGCAGCATAGACACGCGGACGAACACCATATATTTT. The encoded protein is CASSIDTRTNTIYF.

DNA of the CDR3: TGTGCCAGCAGTTCCTTCGGGACGGGGTACCACGAGCAGTACTTC. It yields the protein CASSSFGTGYHEQYF. The rearrangement uses TRBV28 and TRBJ2-7; D could derive from TRBD1 or TRBD2 (5 bases each). The V end lost 4 bases, the J end lost 5 bases, and 18 bases lay between the germline ends. The germline CDR1 and CDR2 sequences are MDHEN and SYDVKM. CDR3 length: 15 residues.

This chain links TRBV7-2 with TRBJ1-5; D perhaps matches TRBD1 (6 bases). Germline CDR1 SGHTA, CDR2 FQGNSA. The CDR3 loop spans 14 amino acids. Trimming took off 5 bases at V and 4 bases at J, with 12 bases between the two ends. CDR3 residues: CASSPGGPNQPQHF. The CDR3 DNA follows: TGTGCCAGCAGCCCTGGGGGGCCGAATCAGCCCCAGCATTTT.

This chain links TRBV9 with TRBJ2-7; no reliable D call. The CDR3 is 14 residues long. The germline V and J ends were trimmed by 0 bases and 1 base, with 8 bases remaining between them. Germline assignment: CDR1 SGDLS and CDR2 YYNGEE. CDR3 nucleotides: TGTGCCAGCAGCGTAGGTGGGGTTTCCTACGAGCAGTACTTC. Its translation is CASSVGGVSYEQYF.

This rearrangement joins TRBV10-3 to TRBJ1-1; perhaps TRBD1 as D (5 bases). Per the germline V gene, CDR1 is ENHRY and CDR2 is SYGVKD. The CDR3 has 13 amino acids. V dropped 11 bases and J dropped 1 base, with 14 bases sitting between them. Here the CDR3 reads CAGGSGPNTEAFF. In DNA form, the CDR3 reads TGTGCCGGGGGGTCCGGCCCGAACACTGAAGCTTTCTTT.

J is TRBJ2-7 and V is TRBV2; D may correspond to TRBD1 or TRBD2 (5 bases each). This CDR3 comprises 12 residues. V dropped 9 bases and J dropped 5 bases, with 14 bases sitting between them. The germline CDR1 and CDR2 sequences are SNHLY and FYNNEI. CDR3 bases: TGTGCCAGAGGGGAGTTATCCGACGAGCAGTACTTC. This encodes CARGELSDEQYF. The variable domain in full, with the rest retrieved from reference TRBV2 and TRBJ2-7, is EPEVTQTPSHQVTQMGQEVILRCVPISNHLYFYWYRQILGQKVEFLVSFYNNEISEKSEIFDDQFSVERPDGSNFTLKIRSTKLEDSAMYFCARGELSDEQYFGPGTRLTVT.

The chain uses TRBV30 and TRBJ1-1, with TRBD1 identical over 7 bases. Germline CDR1 and CDR2: GTSNPN and SVGIG (reference sequence). The trim removed 3 bases at V and 6 bases at J, leaving 4 bases unmatched. The CDR3 is 12 residues long. CDR3 sequence reads: CAWSQGTAEAFF. In DNA form, the CDR3 reads TGTGCCTGGAGCCAAGGGACAGCTGAAGCTTTCTTT.

The chain uses TRBV30 and TRBJ1-6, with D perhaps TRBD1 (6 bases). Trimming removed 4 bases from V and 7 bases from J, with 11 bases in between. The V gene's germline CDR1 is GTSNPN and CDR2 SVGIG (reference sequence). CDR3 size: 13 residues. The CDR3 loop reads CAWNGQMNSPLHF. The CDR3 DNA sequence: TGTGCCTGGAACGGACAGATGAATTCACCCCTCCACTTT.

V is TRBV4-2 and J is TRBJ1-4; D not resolved. Per germline, CDR1 LGHNA and CDR2 YNFKEQ. CDR3 length: 16 amino acids. Trimming removed 0 bases from V and 0 bases from J, with 8 bases in between. The CDR3 sequence: CASSQDPKATNEKLFF. The CDR3 region has the DNA TGTGCCAGCAGCCAAGATCCCAAGGCAACTAATGAAAAACTGTTTTTT.

This clone was counted once. The V and J genes are TRBV6-5 and TRBJ1-2, with 7 bases that match TRBD1. The V and J ends lost 4 bases and 6 bases, in that order; junction bases with no gene match: 14. The length of the CDR3 is 16 residues. Germline V CDR1 and CDR2: MNHEY, SVGAGI. The DNA for the CDR3 is TGTGCCAGCAGTTCTCAATTAGGACTCGACAGGGATGGCTACACCTTC. Translating gives CASSSQLGLDRDGYTF.

The chain couples TRBV7-2 to TRBJ1-1, with D uncertain. The CDR3 has 13 amino acids. V gave up 5 bases and J gave up 6 bases, with 13 bases separating them. The germline V gene has CDR1 SGHTA and CDR2 FQGNSA. The CDR3 is CASSPLAGAEAFF. The DNA of the CDR3 is TGTGCCAGCAGCCCCTTGGCGGGCGCTGAAGCTTTCTTT.

The V call is TRBV7-2, the J call TRBJ2-3; TRBD2 matches at 7 bases. The CDR3 is 15 residues long. Germline CDR1 is SGHTA and CDR2 is FQGNSA. V lost 5 bases and J lost 5; bases outside the gene matches: 10. The CDR3 nucleotides read TGTGCCAGCAGCCCGCTAGCGGCCAGAGGAGATACGCAGTATTTT. It is translated as CASSPLAARGDTQYF.

The V call is TRBV18, the J call TRBJ2-4; 14 bases align to TRBD2. The V gene's germline CDR1 is KGHSH and CDR2 LQKENI. Trimming cost V 4 bases and J 1 base; bases outside gene matches: 12. CDR3 size: 20 residues. CDR3: CASSLTESGTSGSAKNIQYF. The CDR3 region has the DNA TGTGCCAGCTCACTCACAGAGTCAGGGACTAGCGGGAGCGCCAAAAACATTCAGTACTTC.

CDR3 in DNA: TGTGCCAGCGTGTCCTACGAGCAGTACTTC. Its translation: CASVSYEQYF. The V call is TRBV2, the J call TRBJ2-7; D is unclear. The germline V gene has CDR1 SNHLY and CDR2 FYNNEI. This CDR3 has 10 amino acids. Trimming cost V 8 bases and J 1 base, with 3 bases left between them.

The rearrangement links TRBV2 to TRBJ1-2, with a possible D match to TRBD1 (5 bases). CDR1 is SNHLY, CDR2 FYNNEI, per germline. The V and J ends lost 7 bases and 5 bases respectively, with 17 bases between them. The CDR3 has 14 amino acids. The CDR3 region is CASNVAGTSYGYTF. In nucleotides, the CDR3 is TGTGCCAGCAACGTAGCCGGGACCTCATATGGCTACACCTTC.

The chain joins TRBV18 to TRBJ2-2, with 10 bases aligning to TRBD1. J was trimmed by 5 bases and V by 4 bases; bases with no gene match: 4. CDR1 KGHSH and CDR2 LQKENI come from the germline V gene. This CDR3 contains 15 residues. The CDR3, as DNA: TGTGCCAGCTCACGACAGGGGGCGCGGACCGGGGAGCTGTTTTTT. Translation gives CASSRQGARTGELFF.

The chain couples TRBV4-1 to TRBJ2-7; the D is unclear. CDR1 MGHRA and CDR2 YSYEKL come from the germline V gene. Deletions cut 5 bases from V and 2 bases from J, with 16 bases between. The CDR3 covers 15 residues. DNA for the CDR3: TGCGCCAGCAGCAGAACACCTCGCATCACCTACGAGCAGTACTTC. Its protein is CASSRTPRITYEQYF.

Here the CDR3 DNA reads TGTGCCAGCAGACAAGGTTCAGTCAACACCGGGGAGCTGTTTTTT. It specifies CASRQGSVNTGELFF. The V call is TRBV6-1, the J call TRBJ2-2; no clear D gene. V lost 6 bases to trimming and J lost 2 bases, with 13 bases between them. This CDR3 has 15 residues. Germline V gene lookup returns CDR1 MNHNS and CDR2 SASEGT.

The chain combines TRBV11-2 with TRBJ2-7, with D perhaps TRBD1 (6 bases). Germline V gene data show CDR1 as SGHAT and CDR2 as FQNNGV. This CDR3 comprises 15 residues. V gave up 2 bases and J gave up 3 bases, with 14 bases separating them. Here the CDR3 reads CASSLYSVDSYEQYF. CDR3 DNA sequence: TGTGCCAGCAGCTTATATAGTGTGGACAGCTACGAGCAGTACTTC.